The 17 T cell receptor beta chains below all came from one sample that was sequenced in a study of CD8+ T cells in alopecia areata. Treatment given: oral pan-JAK inhibitor, 5-10 mg twice daily. Following extraction, RNA underwent reverse transcription to cDNA, which served as the sequencing template. Assay used: immunoSEQ multiplex PCR; TCRdb lists only in-frame clones, some missing. The sample lists about 190,000 clones, 55% to 70% occurring once. The material was CD4+ T cells sorted from blood, obtained at week 4, from a patient treated with tofacitinib. These receptors all stem from a human donor with alopecia areata.

This sequence joins TRBV30 and TRBJ2-3; 11 positions agree with TRBD2. This CDR3 has 15 residues. The V segment lost 4 bases and the J segment 3 bases; nucleotides outside the gene matches: 6. CDR1 and CDR2 from the germline V gene are GTSNPN and SVGIG (reference sequence). CDR3 region: CAWTEGLAETDTQYF. CDR3 in DNA: TGTGCCTGGACAGAGGGACTAGCGGAAACAGATACGCAGTATTTT. Supplemented by reference TRBV30 and TRBJ2-3, the full variable domain reads SQTIHQWPATLVQPVGSPLSLECTVEGTSNPNLYWYRQAAGRGLQLLFYSVGIGQISSEVPQNLSASRPQDRQFILSSKKLLLSDSGFYLCAWTEGLAETDTQYFGPGTRLTVL.

V and J are TRBV14 and TRBJ2-2; D gene unclear. Trimming pared 3 bases from V and 4 bases from J, leaving 0 bases between. CDR1 and CDR2 (germline): SGHDN, FVKESK. The CDR3 sequence is 11 residues long. The CDR3 sequence: CASSHTGELFF. The CDR3 DNA sequence: TGTGCCAGCAGCCACACCGGGGAGCTGTTTTTT.

This chain connects TRBV30 to TRBJ2-7, with 8 positions matching TRBD1. The trim removed 3 bases at V and 0 bases at J, leaving 4 bases unmatched. CDR1 GTSNPN and CDR2 SVGIG come from the germline V gene (reference sequence). This CDR3 is 14 amino acids long. The CDR3 region is CAWSRTGTSYEQYF. The DNA of the CDR3 is TGTGCCTGGAGCCGGACAGGGACCTCCTACGAGCAGTACTTC.

This chain links TRBV27 with TRBJ1-5, with D uncertain. CDR3 length: 15 amino acids. Germline assignment: CDR1 MNHEY and CDR2 SMNVEV (reference sequence). The V and J ends lost 6 bases and 1 base respectively, with 13 bases between them. Here the CDR3 reads CASRETKWSNQPQHF. The DNA for the CDR3 is TGTGCCAGCAGAGAGACAAAGTGGAGCAATCAGCCCCAGCATTTT.

The rearrangement links TRBV7-3 to TRBJ2-2; unclear D gene. CDR1 and CDR2 from the germline V gene are SGHTA and FQGTGA. CDR3 length: 12 amino acids. V lost 2 bases and J lost 10, with 8 bases in between. CDR3 nucleotide sequence: TGTGCCAGCAGCTTAGAAGGAGAGGAGCTGTTTTTT. Translating gives CASSLEGEELFF.

The chain carries TRBV27 and TRBJ2-5, with TRBD2 matching 13 bases. The V gene end was trimmed by 6 bases and the J gene end by 5 bases; junction bases not matched to a gene: 9. The CDR3 is made up of 16 amino acids. Looked up from germline, CDR1 is MNHEY and CDR2 is SMNVEV (reference sequence). In DNA, the CDR3 is TGTGCCAGCAGGTCAGGGACTAGCGGGATGTGGGAGACCCAGTACTTC. Encoded protein: CASRSGTSGMWETQYF.

This chain links TRBV15 with TRBJ2-7; D uncertain. CDR3 length: 15 residues. The germline gives CDR1 LNHNV, CDR2 YYDKDF (reference sequence). The V end lost 1 base, the J end lost 4 bases, and 14 bases lay between the germline ends. CDR3 nucleotide sequence: TGTGCCACCAGCAGAGGTGAAACTCCCGGGTACGAGCAGTACTTC. Its translation is CATSRGETPGYEQYF.

The chain recombines TRBV5-1 with TRBJ1-2, with D maybe TRBD1 (5 bases). Germline CDR1 and CDR2: SGHRS and YFSETQ. V was clipped by 4 bases and J by 5 bases, with 12 bases between them. CDR3 length: 13 residues. The CDR3 sequence: CASSLGPKYGYTF. The CDR3 bases are TGCGCCAGCAGCCTGGGACCGAAATATGGCTACACCTTC.

This chain uses TRBV29-1 with TRBJ2-1, with D possibly TRBD1 on 6 matching bases. The ends were cut back, 3 bases at V and 7 bases at J, with 19 bases in the middle. There are 15 residues in the CDR3. Germline V CDR1 and CDR2: SQVTM, ANQGSEA. DNA for the CDR3: TGCAGCGTTGAGTTCGCGGATCAGGGGATAAATGAGCAGTTCTTC. The encoded protein is CSVEFADQGINEQFF.

V is TRBV14 and J is TRBJ2-2, with D unclear. Germline V gene sequence: CDR1 SGHDN, CDR2 FVKESK. The germline V and J ends were trimmed by 4 bases and 3 bases, with 12 bases remaining between them. The CDR3 loop spans 15 amino acids. DNA of the CDR3: TGTGCCAGCAGCCTCCGGTACCGGGACACCGGGGAGCTGTTTTTT. Protein product: CASSLRYRDTGELFF. Combining the CDR3 with reference TRBV14 and TRBJ2-2 gives the whole variable domain EAGVTQFPSHSVIEKGQTVTLRCDPISGHDNLYWYRRVMGKEIKFLLHFVKESKQDESGMPNNRFLAERTGGTYSTLKVQPAELEDSGVYFCASSLRYRDTGELFFGEGSRLTVL.

The chain uses TRBV30 and TRBJ1-5; 7 nucleotides line up with TRBD1. Per the germline V gene, CDR1 is GTSNPN and CDR2 is SVGIG (reference sequence). The CDR3 has 13 amino acids. With V trimmed by 2 bases and J by 4 bases, 2 bases remained unmatched. The CDR3 DNA reads as TGTGCCTGGAGTACAGGGGAGAATCAGCCCCAGCATTTT. Translated, it gives CAWSTGENQPQHF. Supplemented by reference TRBV30 and TRBJ1-5, the full variable domain reads SQTIHQWPATLVQPVGSPLSLECTVEGTSNPNLYWYRQAAGRGLQLLFYSVGIGQISSEVPQNLSASRPQDRQFILSSKKLLLSDSGFYLCAWSTGENQPQHFGDGTRLSIL.

The chain links TRBV30 to TRBJ1-4; unclear D gene. The length of the CDR3 is 14 residues. The germline V and J ends were trimmed by 0 bases and 4 bases, with 9 bases remaining between them. From germline, CDR1 is GTSNPN and CDR2 SVGIG (reference sequence). CDR3 amino acids: CAWSVEGFNEKLFF. Here the CDR3 DNA reads TGTGCCTGGAGTGTAGAAGGATTTAATGAAAAACTGTTTTTT.

The chain combines TRBV7-2 with TRBJ2-2, with 11 bases aligning to TRBD2. With V trimmed by 4 bases and J by 6 bases, 10 bases remained unmatched. CDR3 length: 17 amino acids. The germline gives CDR1 SGHTA, CDR2 FQGNSA. The CDR3 region is CASSYNAGTSGAGELFF. The CDR3 DNA is TGTGCCAGCAGCTATAACGCCGGGACTAGCGGCGCCGGGGAGCTGTTTTTT.

This clone was counted once. The chain employs TRBV29-1 and TRBJ2-5; D not resolved. Germline V CDR1 and CDR2: SQVTM, ANQGSEA. V lost 4 bases and J 2 bases, leaving 5 bases between the germline ends. The length of the CDR3 is 11 residues. CDR3 residues: CSVGRQETQYF. The CDR3 bases are TGCAGCGTTGGCAGGCAAGAGACCCAGTACTTC.

This clone was picked up one time. The chain couples TRBV25-1 to TRBJ2-5, with TRBD1 identical over 9 bases. There are 15 residues in the CDR3. V was clipped by 8 bases and J by 6 bases; unmatched bases: 13. Germline V CDR1 and CDR2: MGHDK, SYGVNS. DNA of the CDR3: TGTGCCAGCGGGATTCCGGGACAGGGAGGGAAGACCCAGTACTTC. Protein: CASGIPGQGGKTQYF.

The chain carries TRBV6-1 and TRBJ1-1; tentatively, D is TRBD1 (5 bases). Deletions cut 5 bases from V and 7 bases from J, with 17 bases between. Germline V gene sequence: CDR1 MNHNS, CDR2 SASEGT. The CDR3 loop spans 14 amino acids. Here the CDR3 reads CASSSFTGTREAFF. The CDR3 region has the DNA TGTGCCAGCAGTTCTTTCACCGGGACCCGTGAAGCTTTCTTT.

The chain uses TRBV6-5 and TRBJ1-2; maybe TRBD1 (6 bases). The CDR3 length is 15 residues. Trimming stripped 2 bases from V and 7 bases from J, with 17 bases between. Germline CDR1 and CDR2: MNHEY and SVGAGI. CDR3 nucleotide sequence: TGTGCCAGCAGTTACACCGGGACAACCGGGTTTGGCTACACCTTC. It encodes CASSYTGTTGFGYTF.